Below, 30 T cell receptor beta chains from the same sample are listed, as sequenced in a study of beta chain features in type 1 diabetes. Study outcomes and limitations: TCRB CDR3 length was moderately but significantly reduced in all four CD4+ subsets of Type 1 diabetes patients.

What these receptors recognize is not known. Of the isolated RNA, all was reverse transcribed, and so the sequenced material was expressed TCRB transcripts. Profiled with immunoSEQ multiplex PCR; TCRdb holds only in-frame clones, not every one. This sample has 230,000 or so clones, with 16% found just once. Specimen: naive CD4+ T cells from blood. The receptors were gathered from a man aged 25-45 years with type 1 diabetes.

This chain links TRBV29-1 with TRBJ2-5, with D perhaps matching TRBD1 (5 bases). V lost 8 bases and J lost 1, with 11 bases in between. Per the germline V gene, CDR1 is SQVTM and CDR2 is ANQGSEA. This CDR3 has 12 amino acids. The CDR3 DNA reads TGCAGCTTGCAGGGTTTCCAAGAGACCCAGTACTTC. Protein product: CSLQGFQETQYF.

The V gene is TRBV7-2, the J gene TRBJ2-5, with 7 bases identical to TRBD2. This CDR3 region has 16 residues. Germline assignment: CDR1 SGHTA and CDR2 FQGNSA. V dropped 7 bases and J dropped 5; count of bases not matched to a gene: 16. The DNA for the CDR3 is TGTGCCAGCATGACCTGGCGGGAGAGGAGCGGGGAGACCCAGTACTTC. Amino acids: CASMTWRERSGETQYF.

V usage is TRBV18 and J usage is TRBJ2-4; D gene unclear. The CDR3 length is 15 residues. Trimming shortened V by 0 bases and J by 6 bases, and 12 bases separated the two germline ends. Germline CDR1 reads KGHSH; CDR2 reads LQKENI. The chain's CDR3 is CASSPPSGAINIQYF. For the CDR3, the DNA is TGTGCCAGCTCACCACCTTCCGGTGCGATAAACATTCAGTACTTC.

This clone was found a few times. The chain carries TRBV9 and TRBJ2-2; D gene unclear. Germline V gives CDR1 SGDLS, CDR2 YYNGEE. The V gene lost 1 base and the J gene lost 1 base, with 8 bases spanning the gap. This CDR3 comprises 15 residues. In DNA form, the CDR3 reads TGTGCCAGCAGCGTAAGCGATAGGAACACCGGGGAGCTGTTTTTT. Its protein is CASSVSDRNTGELFF.

The chain carries TRBV2 and TRBJ2-3; D unresolved. Germline lookup yields CDR1 SNHLY and CDR2 FYNNEI. V was pared by 7 bases and J by 0 bases, with 5 bases between. There are 12 residues in the CDR3. CDR3 residues: CASTISTDTQYF. The CDR3 DNA reads as TGTGCCAGCACTATTAGCACAGATACGCAGTATTTT.

CDR3 amino acids: CSVGYRGRRYEQYF. Written as DNA, the CDR3 is TGCAGCGTTGGTTACAGGGGGAGGAGATACGAGCAGTACTTC. V is TRBV29-1 and J is TRBJ2-7; 8 nucleotides line up with TRBD1. Losses at the gene ends were 4 bases for V and 4 bases for J; bases not matched to a gene: 9. In germline, CDR1 is SQVTM, CDR2 ANQGSEA. CDR3 length: 14 amino acids.

V usage is TRBV6-6 and J usage is TRBJ1-2; D call uncertain. Between the trimmed V and J ends, which lost 7 bases and 4 bases, there was a span of 19 bases. Germline V gene data show CDR1 as MNHNY and CDR2 as SVGAGI (reference sequence). The CDR3 length is 15 residues. The CDR3 region is CASTPNSLSTYGYTF. For the CDR3, the DNA is TGTGCCAGCACCCCCAATTCTCTCTCGACCTATGGCTACACCTTC.

Remarks on this clone: The same CDR3 can be traced to other DNA sequences in this sample. The chain combines TRBV6-5 with TRBJ2-5; no definite D call. There are 12 residues in the CDR3. Looked up from germline, CDR1 is MNHEY and CDR2 is SVGAGI. Trimming pared 5 bases from V and 5 bases from J, leaving 9 bases between. The CDR3 here is CASSRRRETQYF. CDR3 sequence (DNA): TGTGCCAGCAGTCGACGGCGGGAGACCCAGTACTTC.

This chain connects TRBV30 to TRBJ2-1, with D unclear. CDR3 length equals 14 residues. Trimming cost V 4 bases and J 5 bases, with 15 bases left between them. CDR1 is GTSNPN and CDR2 is SVGIG in the germline V gene (reference sequence). CDR3: CAWNLGYQNNEQFF. DNA of the CDR3: TGTGCCTGGAACCTGGGGTACCAAAACAATGAGCAGTTCTTC.

The rearrangement uses TRBV4-3 and TRBJ2-5; D perhaps matches TRBD1 (5 bases). Germline V gene lookup returns CDR1 LGHNA and CDR2 YSLEER. The CDR3 is 15 amino acids. Trimming left V 4 bases short and J 5 bases short, with 17 bases between. CDR3 sequence (DNA): TGCGCCAGCAGCCCCCGCCAGGGCGTGGGGGAGACCCAGTACTTC. It translates to CASSPRQGVGETQYF.

This clone was counted only a few times. This chain connects TRBV5-1 to TRBJ2-1; 9 bases line up with TRBD2. Germline assignment: CDR1 SGHRS and CDR2 YFSETQ. The CDR3 covers 15 residues. The J segment lost 10 bases and the V segment lost 7 bases, leaving 15 bases of the junction unmatched. The CDR3 loop is CASGVGGRAGREQFF. Here the CDR3 DNA reads TGCGCCAGCGGTGTCGGCGGGAGGGCCGGCCGCGAGCAGTTCTTC. Complete variable domain (other parts from reference TRBV5-1 and TRBJ2-1): KAGVTQTPRYLIKTRGQQVTLSCSPISGHRSVSWYQQTPGQGLQFLFEYFSETQRNKGNFPGRFSGRQFSNSRSEMNVSTLELGDSALYLCASGVGGRAGREQFFGPGTRLTVL.

V and J are TRBV9 and TRBJ2-1; 10 bases match TRBD1. Germline V CDR1 and CDR2: SGDLS, YYNGEE. There are 15 residues in the CDR3. Losses at the gene ends were 4 bases for V and 5 bases for J; bases not matched to a gene: 6. CDR3 sequence (DNA): TGTGCCAGCAGCTACCCCGGGACAGGGGACAATGAGCAGTTCTTC. This encodes CASSYPGTGDNEQFF.

The chain couples TRBV5-4 to TRBJ1-1; D not resolved. Trimming removed 4 bases at V and 5 bases at J, with 12 bases between. CDR1 and CDR2 from the germline V gene are SGHNT and YYREEE (reference sequence). This CDR3 is built from 13 residues. The CDR3 reads CASSTDRTTEAFF. The DNA of the CDR3 is TGTGCCAGCAGCACGGATCGAACTACTGAAGCTTTCTTT.

This clone has only a few counts. Here the CDR3 reads CASSLADRTTGELFF. CDR3 DNA: TGTGCCAGCAGCTTAGCGGACAGGACCACCGGGGAGCTGTTTTTT. The chain joins TRBV7-2 to TRBJ2-2; TRBD1 agrees at 7 bases. The germline V gene encodes CDR1 SGHTA and CDR2 FQGNSA. The CDR3 sequence is 15 residues long. Trimming removed 0 bases from V and 4 bases from J; junction bases left unmatched: 2.

This chain connects TRBV29-1 to TRBJ2-7; no clear D gene. Trimming pared 6 bases from V and 12 bases from J, leaving 18 bases between. The V gene's germline CDR1 is SQVTM and CDR2 ANQGSEA. The CDR3 is made up of 11 amino acids. The chain's CDR3 is CSVETYMSAYF. CDR3 DNA: TGCAGCGTAGAGACATATATGAGCGCGTACTTC.

The V gene is TRBV7-8, the J gene TRBJ1-1; 7 bases map to TRBD1. CDR1 SGHVS and CDR2 FQNEAQ come from the germline V gene. J lost 0 bases, V lost 4 bases, and 5 bases had no gene match. The CDR3 is 15 residues long. The DNA of the CDR3 is TGTGCCAGCAGCTACAGGGACAGTCTGAACACTGAAGCTTTCTTT. Protein product: CASSYRDSLNTEAFF.

This clone was observed a few times. The chain combines TRBV30 with TRBJ1-5; D unresolved. Germline lookup yields CDR1 GTSNPN and CDR2 SVGIG (reference sequence). V was cut by 1 base and J by 1 base, with 8 bases left in between. This CDR3 comprises 14 residues. CDR3 amino acids: CAWSEGRSNQPQHF. The DNA of the CDR3 is TGTGCCTGGAGTGAAGGCAGAAGCAATCAGCCCCAGCATTTT.

This chain joins TRBV7-3 and TRBJ1-1; D is ambiguous. The CDR3 loop spans 14 amino acids. CDR1 is SGHTA and CDR2 is FQGTGA in the germline V gene. Trimming removed 1 base at V and 6 bases at J, with 12 bases between. The CDR3 region has the DNA TGTGCCAGCAGCTTAAATGCGGGCGAATCTGAAGCTTTCTTT. The encoded protein is CASSLNAGESEAFF.

This clone has just a few counts. This chain links TRBV14 with TRBJ2-5; D is uncertain. Germline CDR1 reads SGHDN; CDR2 reads FVKESK. V was clipped by 1 base and J by 4 bases, with 7 bases between them. The CDR3 has 13 amino acids. The DNA for the CDR3 is TGTGCCAGCAGCCAAGTGCGCAGAGAGACCCAGTACTTC. Its translation: CASSQVRRETQYF.

This clone turned up a few times. J is TRBJ2-3 and V is TRBV4-2; D remains unclear. Per germline, CDR1 LGHNA and CDR2 YNFKEQ. This CDR3 has 13 amino acids. Trimming stripped 1 base from V and 5 bases from J, with 7 bases between. CDR3: CASSQGKEDTQYF. CDR3 DNA: TGTGCCAGCAGCCAAGGGAAGGAAGATACGCAGTATTTT.

This clone showed up just a few times. The rearrangement uses TRBV13 and TRBJ2-3; 7 bases are a match to TRBD2. The CDR3 has 18 residues. V trimming: 1 base; J trimming: 0 bases; junction bases outside the gene matches: 10. The germline V gene encodes CDR1 PRHDT and CDR2 FYEKMQ (reference sequence). The CDR3 protein is CASSLEPTSLNSTDTQYF. The CDR3 region has the DNA TGTGCCAGCAGCTTAGAACCGACTAGCCTCAATAGCACAGATACGCAGTATTTT.

Only a few counts were recorded for this clone. The chain uses TRBV7-2 and TRBJ2-5; possibly TRBD1 for D (7 bases). Germline V gives CDR1 SGHTA, CDR2 FQGNSA. V lost 2 bases to trimming and J lost 7 bases, with 14 bases between them. The CDR3 runs 14 residues. In nucleotides, the CDR3 is TGTGCCAGCAGCTTAAGGAGGGGGCAGACGACCCAGTACTTC. It specifies CASSLRRGQTTQYF.

In its sample, this clone was seen a few times. The chain joins TRBV14 to TRBJ2-7; the match to TRBD1 covers 7 bases. Per germline, CDR1 SGHDN and CDR2 FVKESK. CDR3 length equals 13 residues. Trimming took 5 bases from V and 6 from J; bases not matched to a gene: 7. The DNA for the CDR3 is TGTGCCAGCAGCTCCAACAGGGGCTCCGAGCAGTACTTC. This sequence encodes CASSSNRGSEQYF. Drawing the rest from reference TRBV14 and TRBJ2-7, the complete variable domain is EAGVTQFPSHSVIEKGQTVTLRCDPISGHDNLYWYRRVMGKEIKFLLHFVKESKQDESGMPNNRFLAERTGGTYSTLKVQPAELEDSGVYFCASSSNRGSEQYFGPGTRLTVT.

The gene calls are TRBV7-9 and TRBJ2-3, with D possibly being TRBD1 (6 bases). Trimming removed 10 bases from V and 0 bases from J, with 14 bases in between. This CDR3 contains 14 residues. Germline V gene sequence: CDR1 SEHNR, CDR2 FQNEAQ (reference sequence). CDR3: CAIGSGASTDTQYF. In DNA, the CDR3 is TGTGCCATCGGTTCAGGGGCGAGCACAGATACGCAGTATTTT.

The genes are TRBV15 and TRBJ2-7; possible D gene TRBD2, 7 bases. Germline lookup yields CDR1 LNHNV and CDR2 YYDKDF (reference sequence). This CDR3 is built from 18 residues. Deletions cut 0 bases from V and 3 bases from J, with 21 bases between. The CDR3, as DNA: TGTGCCACCAGCAGAGAGGGGCGGGGGCGCAGCTGGAACTACGAGCAGTACTTC. Translating it yields CATSREGRGRSWNYEQYF. Supplemented by reference TRBV15 and TRBJ2-7, the full variable domain reads DAMVIQNPRYQVTQFGKPVTLSCSQTLNHNVMYWYQQKSSQAPKLLFHYYDKDFNNEADTPDNFQSRRPNTSFCFLDIRSPGLGDTAMYLCATSREGRGRSWNYEQYFGPGTRLTVT.

Only a few counts were recorded for this clone. This chain connects TRBV28 to TRBJ2-1; 11 positions match TRBD2. V was clipped by 6 bases and J by 7 bases; unmatched bases: 8. This CDR3 is built from 15 residues. Germline V gives CDR1 MDHEN, CDR2 SYDVKM. The CDR3 loop reads CASSPRLAGGNEQFF. The CDR3 region has the DNA TGTGCCAGCAGCCCCCGGCTAGCGGGAGGTAATGAGCAGTTCTTC.

Points on this clone: The junction departs from the called germline gene at one end, perhaps through a read error. The chain has TRBV29-1 and TRBJ2-1; unclear D gene. CDR1 is SQVTM, CDR2 ANQGSEA, per germline. The CDR3 covers 11 residues. The DNA for the CDR3 is TGCAGCGTTGTCATTGGGCAGGTTTTCGTCTTC. It specifies CSVVIGQVFVF.

This clone was seen more than once but under ten times. The chain is built from TRBV4-2 and TRBJ2-5; no firm D call. Germline CDR1 reads LGHNA; CDR2 reads YNFKEQ. CDR3 length: 16 residues. The V gene lost 1 base and the J gene lost 2 bases, with 14 bases spanning the gap. The DNA of the CDR3 is TGTGCCAGCAGCCAAGGGGCTCGGCAGTTACAAGAGACCCAGTACTTC. This translates into CASSQGARQLQETQYF.

In its sample, this clone was seen a few times. This chain connects TRBV13 to TRBJ2-6; D may be TRBD1 or TRBD2 (5 bases each). V was trimmed by 5 bases and J by 2 bases, leaving 13 bases between them. Germline assignment: CDR1 PRHDT and CDR2 FYEKMQ (reference sequence). The CDR3 has 16 residues. The CDR3 coding sequence is TGTGCCAGCAGCCCCCCGGGGCGGGCTGGGGCCAACGTCCTGACTTTC. Translation gives CASSPPGRAGANVLTF. The variable domain in full, completed from reference TRBV13 and TRBJ2-6, reads AAGVIQSPRHLIKEKRETATLKCYPIPRHDTVYWYQQGPGQDPQFLISFYEKMQSDKGSIPDRFSAQQFSDYHSELNMSSLELGDSALYFCASSPPGRAGANVLTFGAGSRLTVL.

This chain links TRBV29-1 with TRBJ2-1; no reliable D call. Germline CDR1 and CDR2: SQVTM and ANQGSEA. The V end was cut by 7 bases, the J end by 2 bases, with 12 bases between. This CDR3 is built from 13 residues. CDR3 residues: CSAREEPYNEQFF. DNA for the CDR3: TGCAGCGCAAGAGAGGAGCCCTACAATGAGCAGTTCTTC.